Reported below is one TCR beta chain. Its binding antigen is unknown. No much larger clone is present one base from it, and per-base qualities are unavailable. The immunoSEQ Assay, a bias-controlled multiplex PCR, was used to amplify TCRbeta CDR3 regions from genomic DNA. On the study's bioinformatics: Nucleated cell counts per sample were estimated from amplification of reference gene primers within the assay. To quantify the absolute abundance of each unique TCRbeta CDR3 rearrangement, sequence reads were collapsed and filtered. For each sample, productive Simpson clonality was calculated as the square root of Simpson's diversity index over productive rearrangements. Drawn from immuneACCESS, this table holds only the in-frame rearrangements with V and J called that TCRdb kept. Clones are partly lost; checked studies trace under half to an unresolved V gene and leave the rest unexplained. The V and J calls and clone size were taken over from that table, and D and trimming were inferred from the DNA. This sample comprises about 240,000 clones, about 86% of them detected only once. The ten largest make up 6.2% of the sample.

Collaborating institutions collected whole blood in K2EDTA tubes following their own protocols. For TCRbeta analysis, collaborators shipped samples in one of three forms: frozen whole blood, isolated PBMCs, or DNA extracted from either of those sample types. The data were obtained in a study of blood T cell repertoires in COVID-19 (dated by TCRdb to the early 2020s). As for the study more broadly: The collaborator samples originated in the United States, Italy and Spain and spanned the acute and convalescent phases of COVID-19. The material from the prospective study consisted of cDNA or gDNA derived from T cells, B-cell-depleted T cells, or PBMCs. Sample metadata almost always included a de-identified subject ID, COVID-19 status, age in years and sex. The repertoires were made available in a free public database intended to serve as a resource for research on the immune response to SARS-CoV-2. The dataset comprised deeply sampled blood TCRbeta repertoires from subjects exposed to, actively infected with, or recovered from COVID-19. Where available, HLA class I and class II types were obtained from metadata supplied by the sample provider rather than from assay-based typing. Samples came from the ongoing ImmuneRACE study (first 160 participants) plus 1,254 subjects from 6 global collaborators.

Beyond this particular receptor, the publication reports: Clinical and demographic metadata were provided uncurated, with the amount varying by source and participant.

Trimming removed 3 bases from V and 4 bases from J; the gene matches leave 4 bases unexplained. The germline V gene (reference sequence) supplies CDR1 DFQATT and CDR2 SNEGSKA. Taken from cysteine to phenylalanine, the CDR3 has 14 residues. Kept here is only the CDR3 DNA, which spans 42 bases and is read in frame from base 1. What was sequenced was peripheral blood. This clonotype originated in a man in his sixties with acute or convalescent COVID-19. The chain couples TRBV20-1 to TRBJ2-2, with 8 junctional bases fitting TRBD1. The DNA is TGCAGTGCTAGTGACAGGGGCCCCACCGGGGAGCTGTTTTTT. It specifies CSASDRGPTGELFF.